The 6 T cell receptor beta chains below all came from one sample that was sequenced in a study of shared clonotypes between healthy human individuals (dated by TCRdb to the early 2020s). Library prep was done by the immunoSEQ multiplex PCR assay. TCRdb stores this immuneACCESS table with in-frame sequences only. Part of the clones is absent; in the studies checked, under half of the shortfall reflects unresolved V genes, and no reason is known for the rest. The sample table records some 1 million clones; roughly 80% of these occur just once. The ten biggest clones cover roughly 1.4% of the sample. Input material: memory CD4+ T cells sorted from blood. This sample's cell subset or site label indicates: CD45RA-negative fraction. These receptor sequences come from a man aged 18 to 30 in good health.

This rearrangement joins TRBV19 to TRBJ1-5; D not resolved. The V gene's germline CDR1 is LNHDA and CDR2 SQIVND (reference sequence). V lost 4 bases and J 9 bases, leaving 16 bases between the germline ends. CDR3 length: 14 amino acids. CDR3 DNA sequence: TGTGCCAGTAGTACTCCCCAAGAATGGGGGCCCCAGCATTTT. This sequence encodes CASSTPQEWGPQHF.

The chain links TRBV6-1 to TRBJ2-5; D may correspond to TRBD1 or TRBD2 (5 bases each). The J call may be in error: the DNA end matches TRBJ2-7 better. Per the germline V gene, CDR1 is MNHNS and CDR2 is SASEGT. This CDR3 has 11 amino acids. Written as DNA, the CDR3 is TGTGCCACCACACTGGGGGACGAGCAGTACTTC. It translates to CATTLGDEQYF.

The chain couples TRBV5-1 to TRBJ2-2, with D possibly matching TRBD1 (6 bases). This CDR3 has 14 residues. CDR1 and CDR2 from the germline V gene are SGHRS and YFSETQ. V shed 2 bases and J shed 7 bases, with 12 bases lying between them. CDR3 amino acids: CASSLGQTGGELFF. The CDR3 DNA is TGCGCCAGCAGCTTAGGACAGACTGGCGGGGAGCTGTTTTTT. The whole variable domain, filled in from reference TRBV5-1 and TRBJ2-2, reads KAGVTQTPRYLIKTRGQQVTLSCSPISGHRSVSWYQQTPGQGLQFLFEYFSETQRNKGNFPGRFSGRQFSNSRSEMNVSTLELGDSALYLCASSLGQTGGELFFGEGSRLTVL.

The chain couples TRBV6-5 to TRBJ1-2, with D uncertain. The germline gives CDR1 MNHEY, CDR2 SVGAGI. Trimming left V 5 bases short and J 6 bases short, with 19 bases between. CDR3 length: 15 residues. The CDR3, as DNA: TGTGCCAGCAGTAGAACGCCGGGAAGAACGGATGGCTACACCTTC. It encodes CASSRTPGRTDGYTF.

The chain has TRBV6-5 and TRBJ2-7; 10 nucleotides match TRBD1. V gave up 2 bases and J gave up 6 bases; unmatched junction bases: 7. This CDR3 region has 15 residues. The germline CDR1 and CDR2 sequences are MNHEY and SVGAGI. The CDR3 spells CASSYGEDRGIEQYF. The CDR3 coding sequence is TGTGCCAGCAGTTACGGAGAGGACAGGGGGATCGAGCAGTACTTC.

The J gene is TRBJ2-7, the V gene TRBV20-1; D remains ambiguous. Per the germline V gene, CDR1 is DFQATT and CDR2 is SNEGSKA (reference sequence). This CDR3 comprises 9 residues. Trimming stripped 5 bases from V and 1 base from J, with 0 bases between. The CDR3 here is CSASYEQYF. The CDR3 nucleotides read TGCAGTGCTTCCTACGAGCAGTACTTC.